This entry concerns a single T cell receptor (beta chain). Antigen unknown. The data are from a study of T-cell reconstitution after alpha-beta-depleted transplantation in children. This sample's TCRbeta library carried unique molecular identifier barcodes. TCRdb fed the PCR reads into MiXCR, producing one record per CDR3 protein. The repertoire holds over 45,000 distinct CDR3 sequences, with 40% to 45% as singletons. Study-level findings and limits: It was surviving recipient T cells and thymic progenitors that gave some patients high TCRbeta diversity at day 60. Newly produced T cells mostly provided counts and TCRbeta diversity after one year, as hyperexpanded clones declined. As was reported, about two months after transplant, alpha-beta T cells came from several hundred expanded graft clones.

This sequence was found in a male patient aged 10 to 17 who had a stem cell transplant for acute lymphoblastic leukemia, so the T cells may come from the graft donor. This sample comprised PBMCs, mostly from graft donor cells, obtained 360 days after TCRalphabeta/CD19-depleted stem cell transplant.

The CDR3 DNA is TGCAGCGTTGAGGGGGCTACGAACACCGGGGAGCTGTTTTTT. Translating gives CSVEGATNTGELFF. The J gene is TRBJ2-2, the V gene TRBV29-1, with D perhaps matching TRBD1 (6 bases). V lost 3 bases to trimming and J lost 0 bases, with 8 bases between them. The germline V gene encodes CDR1 SQVTM and CDR2 ANQGSEA. The CDR3 length is 14 residues.